This TCR beta chain came from a study of blood T cell repertoires in COVID-19. On the study more broadly: Recovered Cohort 3 donors showed two negative PCRs, clearance, or symptom resolution.

The protocol was immunoSEQ multiplex PCR, while the TCRdb copy is restricted to in-frame clones and leaves out a portion. The profile shows about 210,000 clones, 80% to 90% of them singletons. This clone was recorded once. The CDR3 contains 18 residues. Losses at the gene ends were 5 bases for V and 5 bases for J; bases not matched to a gene: 11. From germline, CDR1 is MNHEY and CDR2 SMNVEV (reference sequence). The study drew participants aged roughly 18 to 89 years from 20 to 30 US areas. Cohorts were based on clinical histories the participants reported. What was sequenced was PBMCs or T cells enriched from blood (not recorded which). The V call is TRBV27, the J call TRBJ2-3, with 15 bases fitting TRBD2. The sequence derives from a man younger than 40 in a cohort exposed to, infected with or recovered from COVID-19 (not recorded which). CDR3 coding DNA: TGTGCCAGCAGTACCCGGACTAGCGGGAGGGCCAAGGTAGATACGCAGTATTTT. This codes for CASSTRTSGRAKVDTQYF.